The clone carrying this T cell receptor (beta chain) has just a few counts. The antigen is unknown. The sample comes from a study of beta chain features in type 1 diabetes. The germline V and J ends were trimmed by 5 bases and 1 base, with 9 bases remaining between them. There are 13 residues in the CDR3. Germline loops: CDR1 SNHLY, CDR2 FYNNEI. Reverse transcription of all isolated RNA meant that expressed TCRB transcripts were sequenced. Profiling relied on immunoSEQ multiplex PCR, and the TCRdb table lists in-frame clones only, not all of them. The data contain 150,000 or so clones, 6.5% to 8.5% of them singletons. Study results and caveats: For type 1 diabetes patients, VDJ junctions showed fewer insertions and more deletions. Type 1 diabetes patients had moderately but significantly shorter TCRB CDR3s in all four CD4+ subsets. PCR might preferentially amplify shorter templates, equally in patients and controls.

Populations obtained by sorting all exceeded 98% purity. V gene TRBV2 combines with J gene TRBJ2-7, with D maybe TRBD1 (5 bases). This clonotype was sampled from a woman aged 18-29 years with type 1 diabetes. The specimen sequenced was central memory CD4+ T cells from blood. The CDR3 DNA is TGTGCCAGCAGTATCGACAGATCCTACGAGCAGTACTTC. Translating gives CASSIDRSYEQYF.